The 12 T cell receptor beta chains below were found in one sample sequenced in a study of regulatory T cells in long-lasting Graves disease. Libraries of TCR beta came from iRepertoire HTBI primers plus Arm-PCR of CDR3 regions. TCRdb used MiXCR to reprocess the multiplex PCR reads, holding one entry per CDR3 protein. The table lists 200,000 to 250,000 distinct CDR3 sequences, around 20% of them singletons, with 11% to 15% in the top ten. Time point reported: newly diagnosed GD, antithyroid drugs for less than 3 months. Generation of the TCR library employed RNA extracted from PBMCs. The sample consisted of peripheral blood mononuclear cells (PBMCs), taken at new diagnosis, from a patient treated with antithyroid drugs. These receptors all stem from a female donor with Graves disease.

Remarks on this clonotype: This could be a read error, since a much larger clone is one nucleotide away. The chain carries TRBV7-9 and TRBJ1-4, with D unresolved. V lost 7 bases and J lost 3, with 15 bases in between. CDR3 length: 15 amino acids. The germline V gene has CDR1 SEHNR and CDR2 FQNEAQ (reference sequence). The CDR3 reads CASNFNDGANEKLFF. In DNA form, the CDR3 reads TGTGCCAGCAACTTCAATGACGGAGCTAATGAAAAACTGTTTTTT.

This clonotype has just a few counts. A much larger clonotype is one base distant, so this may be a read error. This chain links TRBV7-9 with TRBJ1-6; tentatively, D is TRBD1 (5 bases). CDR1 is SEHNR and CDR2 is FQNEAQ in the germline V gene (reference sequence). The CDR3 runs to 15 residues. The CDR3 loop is CASGLARGAGSPLHF. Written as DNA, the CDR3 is TGTGCCAGCGGCTTAGCGCGAGGGGCAGGGTCACCCCTCCACTTT.

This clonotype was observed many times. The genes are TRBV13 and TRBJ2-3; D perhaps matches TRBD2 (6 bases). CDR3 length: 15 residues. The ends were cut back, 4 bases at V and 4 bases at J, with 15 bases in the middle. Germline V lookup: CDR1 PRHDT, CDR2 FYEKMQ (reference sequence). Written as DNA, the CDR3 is TGTGCCAGCAGCTCCGCCGGGAGAAGGGCAGATACGCAGTATTTT. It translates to CASSSAGRRADTQYF.

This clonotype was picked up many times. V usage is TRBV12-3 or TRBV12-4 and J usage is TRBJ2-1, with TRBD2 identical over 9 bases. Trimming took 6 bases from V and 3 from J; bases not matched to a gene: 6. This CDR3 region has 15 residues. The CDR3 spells CASSRSSGIYNEQFF. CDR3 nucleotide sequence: TGTGCCAGCAGCCGTTCTAGCGGGATCTACAATGAGCAGTTCTTC.

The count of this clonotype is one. The CDR3 DNA follows: TGTGCCAGCCCCCTAGAGGGGACAGCCACAGATACGCAGTATTTT. This codes for CASPLEGTATDTQYF. The gene calls are TRBV7-9 and TRBJ2-3; TRBD1 agrees at 7 bases. Germline V gene sequence: CDR1 SEHNR, CDR2 FQNEAQ (reference sequence). The CDR3 totals 15 residues. J lost 2 bases, V lost 8 bases, and 10 bases had no gene match.

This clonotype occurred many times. The CDR3 reads CASRLRGKDYEQYF. The CDR3 nucleotides are TGTGCCAGCAGGTTACGGGGAAAAGACTACGAGCAGTACTTC. The rearrangement links TRBV28 to TRBJ2-7; tentative D call: TRBD2 (5 bases). This CDR3 region has 14 residues. Germline loops: CDR1 MDHEN, CDR2 SYDVKM. The V gene lost 6 bases and the J gene lost 3 bases, with 15 bases spanning the gap.

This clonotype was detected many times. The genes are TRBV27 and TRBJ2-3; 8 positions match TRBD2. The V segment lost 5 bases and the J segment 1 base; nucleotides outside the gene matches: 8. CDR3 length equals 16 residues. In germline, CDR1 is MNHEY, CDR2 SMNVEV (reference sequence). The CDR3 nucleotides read TGTGCCAGCAGTCTCCTCGGGGGGGGGCGCACAGATACGCAGTATTTT. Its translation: CASSLLGGGRTDTQYF.

The CDR3 nucleotides read TGCAGCGTAGGGACGGCTTCCCACACAGATACGCAGTATTTT. Residues: CSVGTASHTDTQYF. This chain joins TRBV29-1 and TRBJ2-3; D may correspond to TRBD1 or TRBD2 (5 bases each). CDR3 length: 14 residues. The ends were cut back, 6 bases at V and 2 bases at J, with 15 bases in the middle. Per the germline V gene, CDR1 is SQVTM and CDR2 is ANQGSEA.

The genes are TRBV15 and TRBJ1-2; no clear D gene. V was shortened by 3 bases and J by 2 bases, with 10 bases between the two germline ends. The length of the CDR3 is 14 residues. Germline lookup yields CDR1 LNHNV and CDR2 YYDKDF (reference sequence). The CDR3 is CATSSLAGNYGYTF. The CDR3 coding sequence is TGTGCCACCAGCAGCTTGGCGGGGAACTATGGCTACACCTTC.

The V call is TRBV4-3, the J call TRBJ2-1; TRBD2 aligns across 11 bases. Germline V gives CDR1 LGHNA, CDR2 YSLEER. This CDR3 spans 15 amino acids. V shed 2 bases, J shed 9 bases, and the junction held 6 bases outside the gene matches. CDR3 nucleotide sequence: TGCGCCAGCAGCCAACATAGCGGGAGGGTGGGTGAGCAGTTCTTC. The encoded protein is CASSQHSGRVGEQFF.

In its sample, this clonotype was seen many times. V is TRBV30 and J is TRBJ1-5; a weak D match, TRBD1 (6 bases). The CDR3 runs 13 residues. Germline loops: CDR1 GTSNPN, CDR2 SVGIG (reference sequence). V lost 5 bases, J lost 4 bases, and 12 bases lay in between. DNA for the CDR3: TGTGCCTGGGGCGAAGGGGGGAATCAGCCCCAGCATTTT. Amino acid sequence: CAWGEGGNQPQHF.

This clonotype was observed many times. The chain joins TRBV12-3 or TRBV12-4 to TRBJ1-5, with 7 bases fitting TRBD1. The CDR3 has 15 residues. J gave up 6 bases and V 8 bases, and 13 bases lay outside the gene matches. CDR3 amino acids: CASSQTGQVRQPQHF. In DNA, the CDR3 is TGTGCCAGCTCACAAACCGGACAGGTCCGTCAGCCCCAGCATTTT.